The 14 T cell receptor beta chains in this list originate from one sample, sequenced in a study of OX40 agonist ivuxolimab in advanced cancers. Sequenced by immunoSEQ multiplex PCR; TCRdb stores in-frame clones only, minus some. In the table there are roughly 34,000 clones, about 83% of which are singletons. The sample was CD4+ or CD8+ T cells sorted from blood, taken in a trial of the OX40 agonist ivuxolimab. The source of these receptors is an adult with an advanced solid tumor such as melanoma, head and neck, liver or kidney cancer.

This clone was detected once. J is TRBJ1-4 and V is TRBV7-9; TRBD1 is a possible D gene (6 bases). The CDR3 is 17 amino acids. Trimming shortened V by 1 base and J by 0 bases, and 12 bases separated the two germline ends. In germline, CDR1 is SEHNR, CDR2 FQNEAQ (reference sequence). CDR3 residues: CASSLEGTTTTNEKLFF. CDR3 nucleotide sequence: TGTGCCAGCAGCTTAGAGGGGACAACCACAACTAATGAAAAACTGTTTTTT. Filled out from reference TRBV7-9 and TRBJ1-4, the complete variable domain reads DTGVSQNPRHKITKRGQNVTFRCDPISEHNRLYWYRQTLGQGPEFLTYFQNEAQLEKSRLLSDRFSAERPKGSFSTLEIQRTEQGDSAMYLCASSLEGTTTTNEKLFFGSGTQLSVL.

V and J are TRBV27 and TRBJ2-5; 8 nucleotides line up with TRBD2. The CDR3 is 12 residues long. J was trimmed by 3 bases and V by 8 bases; bases with no gene match: 2. Germline V gene lookup returns CDR1 MNHEY and CDR2 SMNVEV (reference sequence). Written as DNA, the CDR3 is TGTGCCAGCCGTAGCGGGAAAGAGACCCAGTACTTC. Translated: CASRSGKETQYF.

The chain combines TRBV7-9 with TRBJ1-6; D is ambiguous. Trimming left V 4 bases short and J 6 bases short, with 13 bases between. The CDR3 runs to 15 residues. Germline values: CDR1 SEHNR, CDR2 FQNEAQ (reference sequence). The DNA of the CDR3 is TGTGCCAGCAGCTCAGAACAGTTTATTAATTCACCCCTCCACTTT. Translated, it gives CASSSEQFINSPLHF.

The chain links TRBV4-1 to TRBJ2-2, with 9 bases identical to TRBD2. The CDR3 runs 15 residues. J gave up 8 bases and V 4 bases, and 8 bases lay outside the gene matches. Germline CDR1 and CDR2: MGHRA and YSYEKL. CDR3: CASSLLPSGVGELFF. Here the CDR3 DNA reads TGCGCCAGCAGCCTACTTCCTAGCGGGGTTGGGGAGCTGTTTTTT.

The chain's CDR3 is CASSLSGGTEAFF. For the CDR3, the DNA is TGTGCCAGCAGTTTATCAGGGGGCACTGAAGCTTTCTTT. V gene TRBV27 combines with J gene TRBJ1-1; possibly TRBD1 for D (6 bases). Per the germline V gene, CDR1 is MNHEY and CDR2 is SMNVEV (reference sequence). V was cut by 0 bases and J by 4 bases, with 6 bases left in between. The CDR3 totals 13 residues.

The chain couples TRBV6-1 to TRBJ1-1; D is undetermined. From germline, CDR1 is MNHNS and CDR2 SASEGT. CDR3 length: 13 residues. The V end was cut by 10 bases, the J end by 3 bases, with 15 bases between. The CDR3 loop is CATKDRRDTEAFF. The DNA of the CDR3 is TGTGCCACCAAAGATCGAAGGGACACTGAAGCTTTCTTT.

The gene calls are TRBV19 and TRBJ1-1; no definite D call. The CDR3 is 12 residues long. Germline CDR1 and CDR2: LNHDA and SQIVND (reference sequence). The V and J ends lost 1 base and 8 bases respectively, with 8 bases between them. The CDR3 region is CASSIGTREAFF. The CDR3 region has the DNA TGTGCCAGTAGTATAGGGACGAGAGAAGCTTTCTTT.

The genes are TRBV9 and TRBJ2-3; no clear D. With 0 bases removed from V and 3 bases from J, the gap between germline ends came to 5 bases. This CDR3 region has 13 residues. The germline V gene encodes CDR1 SGDLS and CDR2 YYNGEE. The CDR3 reads CASSVATTDTQYF. The CDR3 coding sequence is TGTGCCAGCAGCGTAGCTACTACAGATACGCAGTATTTT.

The V and J genes are TRBV28 and TRBJ2-1; 7 bases align to TRBD1. Germline V gene lookup returns CDR1 MDHEN and CDR2 SYDVKM. CDR3 length: 15 residues. Trimming removed 0 bases from V and 5 bases from J; junction bases left unmatched: 4. The CDR3 nucleotides read TGTGCCAGCAGTTTATGGGGACAGATAGACAATGAGCAGTTCTTC. Encoded protein: CASSLWGQIDNEQFF. Full variable domain (missing parts from reference TRBV28 and TRBJ2-1): DVKVTQSSRYLVKRTGEKVFLECVQDMDHENMFWYRQDPGLGLRLIYFSYDVKMKEKGDIPEGYSVSREKKERFSLILESASTNQTSMYLCASSLWGQIDNEQFFGPGTRLTVL.

The chain couples TRBV6-6 to TRBJ2-3; no clear D gene. V was shortened by 5 bases and J by 6 bases, with 6 bases between the two germline ends. Germline CDR1 and CDR2: MNHNY and SVGAGI (reference sequence). This CDR3 spans 11 amino acids. In DNA form, the CDR3 reads TGTGCCAGCAGTGCCCCGGATACGCAGTATTTT. Translating gives CASSAPDTQYF.

The sample holds a few counts of this clone. This chain links TRBV5-6 with TRBJ2-5; 8 positions agree with TRBD2. V dropped 4 bases and J dropped 5; count of bases not matched to a gene: 13. The CDR3 totals 16 residues. CDR1 and CDR2 from the germline V gene are SGHDT and YYEEEE. For the CDR3, the DNA is TGTGCCAGCAGCCTCGGGGGGGGCTACGGGAGGGAGACCCAGTACTTC. Amino acids: CASSLGGGYGRETQYF.

This chain joins TRBV18 and TRBJ1-5; the D gene is possibly TRBD1 (5 bases). Germline V gene lookup returns CDR1 KGHSH and CDR2 LQKENI. Trimming cost V 3 bases and J 7 bases, with 16 bases left between them. The CDR3 covers 15 residues. The CDR3 loop is CASSPQAGVRQPQHF. The CDR3 DNA sequence: TGTGCCAGCTCACCGCAAGCGGGGGTCCGACAGCCCCAGCATTTT.

The rearrangement uses TRBV10-3 and TRBJ1-1; D possibly corresponds to TRBD1 (5 bases). V lost 5 bases, J lost 1 base, and 14 bases lay in between. The germline CDR1 and CDR2 sequences are ENHRY and SYGVKD. The CDR3 contains 15 residues. The CDR3 coding sequence is TGTGCCATCAGTTCACCCCATGGGGGGAACACTGAAGCTTTCTTT. It codes for CAISSPHGGNTEAFF.

The chain has TRBV7-3 and TRBJ2-7; tentatively, D is TRBD1 or TRBD2 (6 bases each). Germline V gene lookup returns CDR1 SGHTA and CDR2 FQGTGA. This CDR3 has 15 residues. Trimming shortened V by 1 base and J by 3 bases, and 13 bases separated the two germline ends. The DNA for the CDR3 is TGTGCCAGCAGCTTAAGGTCGGGGGCCAGCTACGAGCAGTACTTC. It is translated as CASSLRSGASYEQYF.